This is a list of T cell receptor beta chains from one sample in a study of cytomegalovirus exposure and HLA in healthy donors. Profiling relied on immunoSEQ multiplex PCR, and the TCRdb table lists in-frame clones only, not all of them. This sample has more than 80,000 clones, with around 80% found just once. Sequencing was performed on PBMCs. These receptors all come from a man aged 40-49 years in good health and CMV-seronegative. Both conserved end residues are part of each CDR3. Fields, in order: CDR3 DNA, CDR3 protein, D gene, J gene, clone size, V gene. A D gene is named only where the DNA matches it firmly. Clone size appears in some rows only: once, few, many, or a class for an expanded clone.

TGTGCCAGCAGTGACCTCGGGACAGGGGATGGGGAAAAACTGTTTTTT CASSDLGTGDGEKLFF TRBD1 TRBJ1-4 NA TRBV25-1
TGTGCCAGCCGGGACAGAGGTTCTGGCTACACCTTC CASRDRGSGYTF TRBD1 TRBJ1-2 NA TRBV2
TGTGCCAGCAGCAGCGGAGTTTCAGGGGCGTACATTCAGTACTTC CASSSGVSGAYIQYF NA TRBJ2-4 NA TRBV6-6
TGTGCCAGCAGTTACTCAGGGCAGGGAAGTCCACCCCTCCACTTT CASSYSGQGSPPLHF NA TRBJ1-6 few TRBV6-5
TGTGCCAGCAGCGTAGGGCCTGATGCCGACACTGAAGCTTTCTTT CASSVGPDADTEAFF NA TRBJ1-1 NA TRBV9
TGTGCCAGCAGCTTACGACAGGGGTTGGGCTACGAGCAGTACTTC CASSLRQGLGYEQYF TRBD1 TRBJ2-7 NA TRBV7-9
TGTGCCAGCAGCCCGACTAGCGGGGGGGCCTGGGAGCAGTTCTTC CASSPTSGGAWEQFF TRBD2 TRBJ2-1 NA TRBV9
TGTGCCAGCAGCCAATCTCGGGACTTCATCAATGAGCAGTTCTTC CASSQSRDFINEQFF NA TRBJ2-1 NA TRBV4-2
TGTGCCAGCAGCTTAAAGGGACAGACTGAAGCTTTCTTT CASSLKGQTEAFF TRBD1 TRBJ1-1 NA TRBV7-3
TGTGCCAGTCAGAGCGGGGGGCGAAGCACTGAAGCTTTCTTT CASQSGGRSTEAFF NA TRBJ1-1 NA TRBV11-2
TGTGCCAGCAGCGTAGACCAGGCCGCGGAGACCCAGTACTTC CASSVDQAAETQYF NA TRBJ2-5 NA TRBV9
TGTGCCAGCAGCAGCTTTACGGCCGGGACTAGCGGCTACTTC CASSSFTAGTSGYF TRBD2 TRBJ2-5 NA TRBV7-2
TGCGCCAGCAGGGAAACTAGCGGCGGAGAGGGATCGCAGTATTTT CASRETSGGEGSQYF TRBD2 TRBJ2-3 NA TRBV5-1
TGCGCCAGCAGTGCCAACCAGGACACTGAAGCTTTCTTT CASSANQDTEAFF NA TRBJ1-1 NA TRBV10-1
TGTGCCAGCAGTTTCACAGGGGACTATGGCTACACCTTC CASSFTGDYGYTF TRBD1 TRBJ1-2 NA TRBV6-5
TGTGCCAGCAGCTTGGGCGGGGGGGTGGAGCAGTACTTC CASSLGGGVEQYF TRBD2 TRBJ2-7 NA TRBV5-4
TGTGCCAGCTCACCGGAGCAGGGATATAATTCACCCCTCCACTTT CASSPEQGYNSPLHF NA TRBJ1-6 few TRBV18
TGTGCCATCCGTGAAGAAGGTGGAGGAGGGGGCGCTAACACCATATATTTT CAIREEGGGGGANTIYF TRBD1 TRBJ1-3 NA TRBV10-3
TGTGCCAGCAGGAGGACTAGCGGGGGTAATTACAATGAGCAGTTCTTC CASRRTSGGNYNEQFF NA TRBJ2-1 few TRBV21-1
TGTGCCAGCAGTCCTGACAGGCCCTCTGGAAACACCATATATTTT CASSPDRPSGNTIYF NA TRBJ1-3 NA TRBV7-9
TGTGCCAGCAGTTTAAGAACGGACTATGGCTACACCTTC CASSLRTDYGYTF NA TRBJ1-2 NA TRBV27
TGTGCCAGCAGCTCCCCGGACAGGGGGTACAATGAGCAGTTCTTC CASSSPDRGYNEQFF TRBD1 TRBJ2-1 NA TRBV7-8
TGTGCCAGCAGCTTGACAGGGGGAAATCAGCCCCAGCATTTT CASSLTGGNQPQHF TRBD1 TRBJ1-5 NA TRBV5-6
TGTGCCAGCAGCTTAAGTGGGACAGGGATTCGCGGCTACACCTTC CASSLSGTGIRGYTF TRBD1 TRBJ1-2 NA TRBV7-2
TGTGCCAGTAGAAGACTAGCGGGTAACACCGGGGAGCTGTTTTTT CASRRLAGNTGELFF TRBD2 TRBJ2-2 NA TRBV19
TGTGCCAGCAGTGACGACAGGGGAGGGGAGACCCAGTACTTC CASSDDRGGETQYF NA TRBJ2-5 NA TRBV25-1
TGTGCCAGTAGTAGGGGACTACAACTTTTTAATGAGCAGTTCTTC CASSRGLQLFNEQFF TRBD2 TRBJ2-1 NA TRBV19
TGTGCCAGCGGGGGGAACTCCTACAATGAGCAGTTCTTC CASGGNSYNEQFF NA TRBJ2-1 NA TRBV6-5
TGCGCCAGCAGCCAAGATCATCGGGGACAGCCCTGGGAGACCCAGTACTTC CASSQDHRGQPWETQYF TRBD1 TRBJ2-5 NA TRBV4-1
TGCGCCAGCAGCTTGTTCGGGGACAGCTCCTACGAGCAGTACTTC CASSLFGDSSYEQYF TRBD1 TRBJ2-7 NA TRBV5-1